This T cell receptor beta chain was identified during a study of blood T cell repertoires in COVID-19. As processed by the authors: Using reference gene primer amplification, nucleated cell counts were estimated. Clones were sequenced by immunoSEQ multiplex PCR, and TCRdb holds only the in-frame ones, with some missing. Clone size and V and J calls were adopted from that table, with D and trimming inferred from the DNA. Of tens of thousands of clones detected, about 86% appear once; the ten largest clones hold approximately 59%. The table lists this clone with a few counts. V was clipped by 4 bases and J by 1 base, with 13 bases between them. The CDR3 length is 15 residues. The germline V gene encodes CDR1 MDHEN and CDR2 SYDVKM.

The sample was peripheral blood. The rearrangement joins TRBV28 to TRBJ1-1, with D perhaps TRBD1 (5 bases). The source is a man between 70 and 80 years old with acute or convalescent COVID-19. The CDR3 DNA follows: TGTGCCAGCAGTTCGTTGGACACCGAGAACACTGAAGCTTTCTTT. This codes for CASSSLDTENTEAFF.